This T cell receptor (beta chain) was profiled in a study of blood T cell repertoires in COVID-19. Study details: The analysed material was cDNA or gDNA that came from T cells, B-cell-depleted T cells, or PBMCs.

Looked up from germline, CDR1 is SGHAT and CDR2 is FQNNGV. The CDR3 has 16 residues. The protocol was immunoSEQ multiplex PCR, while the TCRdb copy is restricted to in-frame clones and leaves out a portion. The repertoire consists of hundreds of thousands of clones, with approximately 86% occurring once and the leading ten covering 1.2% to 1.5%. Comment on this clone: One end of the junction is discordant with germline, which a read error may explain. Other DNA sequences in the sample encode the same CDR3.

The chain couples TRBV11-2 to TRBJ2-7; D remains ambiguous. The source is a man older than 75 with acute or convalescent COVID-19. The sequenced sample consisted of peripheral blood. Here the CDR3 DNA reads TGCGCCAGCAGCTTAGATCGCACCCCGGGTTCCTACGAGCAGTACTTC. This encodes CASSLDRTPGSYEQYF.